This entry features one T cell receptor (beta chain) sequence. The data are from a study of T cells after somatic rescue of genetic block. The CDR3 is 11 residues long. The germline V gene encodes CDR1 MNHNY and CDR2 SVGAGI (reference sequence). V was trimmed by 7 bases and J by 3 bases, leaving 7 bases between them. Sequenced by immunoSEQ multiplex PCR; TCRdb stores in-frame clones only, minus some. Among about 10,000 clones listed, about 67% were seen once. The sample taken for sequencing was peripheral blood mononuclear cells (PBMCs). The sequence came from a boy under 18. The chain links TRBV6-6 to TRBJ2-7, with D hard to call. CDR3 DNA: TGTGCCAGCATAGGTCTCTACGAGCAGTACTTC. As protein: CASIGLYEQYF.